Below, one TCR beta chain is given with its context. The antigen is not known. The record originates from a study of T cell responses to AZD1222 COVID-19 vaccine. Study-wide findings and caveats: Repertoires were sampled only after the peak T cell response.

The data were produced by immunoSEQ multiplex PCR, yet TCRdb's version contains in-frame clones alone and is incomplete. The sample has about 200,000 clones, roughly 91% seen once. There are 14 residues in the CDR3. Per the germline V gene, CDR1 is SGHKS and CDR2 is YYEKEE (reference sequence). The V gene end was trimmed by 4 bases and the J gene end by 0 bases; junction bases not matched to a gene: 3. This clonotype was sampled from an adult in good health. This sample comprised peripheral blood, obtained on day 0 of MenACWY control vaccination. The gene calls are TRBV5-5 and TRBJ1-1; 7 bases line up with TRBD1. Written as DNA, the CDR3 is TGTGCCAGCAGCGAGACAGGGATGAACACTGAAGCTTTCTTT. Translation gives CASSETGMNTEAFF.